This TCR beta chain is from a study of blood T cell repertoires in COVID-19. The overall study: PBMCs, B-cell-depleted T cells, or T cells were the source of the cDNA or gDNA that made up the material.

How the authors handled the data: Amplifying reference gene primers gave estimates of nucleated cell counts. TCRdb's copy holds only in-frame clones and misses some; the assay was immunoSEQ multiplex PCR. The V and J calls and clone size were taken over from that table, and D and trimming were inferred from the DNA. The table records nearly 250,000 clones, 85% of them present only once. Clinical histories supplied by participants themselves formed the basis of cohort assignment. CDR1 and CDR2 from the germline V gene are MNHEY and SVGAGI. Trimming shortened V by 5 bases and J by 7 bases, and 20 bases separated the two germline ends. The CDR3 contains 15 residues.

The V gene is TRBV6-5, the J gene TRBJ1-1; tentatively, D is TRBD1 (6 bases). The sequencing input was PBMCs or T cells enriched from blood (not recorded which). This TCR was recovered from a woman aged 45-60 years with acute COVID-19. The CDR3 DNA reads TGTGCCAGCAGTCAGAGCGGGACACCCCGTTTTGAAGCTTTCTTT. It translates to CASSQSGTPRFEAFF.